The rows below give T cell receptor beta chains drawn from one sample of a study of molecular identifiers for immune sequencing clone quantification. TCRdb reprocessed the PCR reads with MiXCR, giving one entry per CDR3 protein. This sample has about 300,000 distinct CDR3 sequences, with 20% to 25% found just once. Sequences were obtained from naive CD8+ T cells from blood, with Jurkat cell RNA spiked in. These receptors were collected from a human donor in good health. Some libraries in this study had Jurkat cell RNA spiked in. The CDR3 runs from the conserved cysteine through the conserved F or W. D genes are given only for firm matches. Expanded clones get a size class; other rows say once, few or many, or leave the size out.

v_call: TRBV2; clone_size: few; d_call: -; cdr3_length: 18; j_call: TRBJ2-1; cdr3_nt: TGTGCCAGCAGTTCCGGGACAGTGGACTACCTCGCCTACAATGAGCAGTTCTTC; cdr3_aa: CASSSGTVDYLAYNEQFF
v_call: TRBV5-4; clone_size: -; d_call: TRBD2; cdr3_length: 15; j_call: TRBJ2-7; cdr3_nt: TGTGCCAGCAGCTGGGGAGCGGGGGCGTCGTACGAGCAGTACTTC; cdr3_aa: CASSWGAGASYEQYF
v_call: TRBV11-2; clone_size: few; d_call: TRBD2; cdr3_length: 16; j_call: TRBJ2-7; cdr3_nt: TGTGCCAGCAGCTTAGTTGGGACTAGCTATTCCTACGAGCAGTACTTC; cdr3_aa: CASSLVGTSYSYEQYF
v_call: TRBV12-3/TRBV12-4; clone_size: many; d_call: -; cdr3_length: 12; j_call: TRBJ2-3; cdr3_nt: TGTGCCAGCAGTACCCCCACAGATACGCAGTATTTT; cdr3_aa: CASSTPTDTQYF
v_call: TRBV5-4; clone_size: many; d_call: -; cdr3_length: 18; j_call: TRBJ2-4; cdr3_nt: TGTGCCAGCAGCTTGTTTTTACCAGAAGCTCTAGCCAAAAACATTCAGTACTTC; cdr3_aa: CASSLFLPEALAKNIQYF
v_call: TRBV27; clone_size: many; d_call: -; cdr3_length: 15; j_call: TRBJ2-3; cdr3_nt: TGTGCCAGCAGTCCTCCGGGACTGCAGTTTGATACGCAGTATTTT; cdr3_aa: CASSPPGLQFDTQYF
v_call: TRBV6-1; clone_size: many; d_call: -; cdr3_length: 14; j_call: TRBJ1-5; cdr3_nt: TGTGCCAGCACAGGGACCGAGAGGGGTCAGCCCCAGCATTTT; cdr3_aa: CASTGTERGQPQHF
v_call: TRBV29-1; clone_size: many; d_call: -; cdr3_length: 14; j_call: TRBJ2-2; cdr3_nt: TGCAGCGCCGGGCAGGCGGGACTGGCCGGGGAGCTGTTTTTT; cdr3_aa: CSAGQAGLAGELFF
v_call: TRBV6-2/TRBV6-3; clone_size: -; d_call: -; cdr3_length: 16; j_call: TRBJ2-7; cdr3_nt: TGTGCCAGCAGACACCCCGGGGTAGCCTACTCCTACGAGCAGTACTTC; cdr3_aa: CASRHPGVAYSYEQYF
v_call: TRBV11-2; clone_size: many; d_call: -; cdr3_length: 14; j_call: TRBJ2-1; cdr3_nt: TGTGCCAGCAGCTTAGAGTACGGTGACAATGAGCAGTTCTTC; cdr3_aa: CASSLEYGDNEQFF
v_call: TRBV4-3; clone_size: many; d_call: TRBD2; cdr3_length: 16; j_call: TRBJ2-3; cdr3_nt: TGCGCCAGCAGCCAAGATACTAGCGGGGGGTCAGATACGCAGTATTTT; cdr3_aa: CASSQDTSGGSDTQYF
v_call: TRBV7-9; clone_size: many; d_call: -; cdr3_length: 13; j_call: TRBJ2-1; cdr3_nt: TGTGCCAGCAGCACCGGACTAAACAATGAGCAGTTCTTC; cdr3_aa: CASSTGLNNEQFF
v_call: TRBV29-1; clone_size: many; d_call: -; cdr3_length: 13; j_call: TRBJ2-2; cdr3_nt: TGCAGCGCACGGGGGATTGACACCGGGGAGCTGTTTTTT; cdr3_aa: CSARGIDTGELFF
v_call: TRBV12-5; clone_size: -; d_call: TRBD1; cdr3_length: 17; j_call: TRBJ2-7; cdr3_nt: TGTGCTAGTGGTTTGGCCGTGACCGGGACAGCCATCTACGAGCAGTACTTC; cdr3_aa: CASGLAVTGTAIYEQYF
v_call: TRBV20-1; clone_size: many; d_call: -; cdr3_length: 14; j_call: TRBJ2-7; cdr3_nt: TGCAGTGCTCGGGAGAGGGGGCACTCCTACGAGCAGTACTTC; cdr3_aa: CSARERGHSYEQYF
v_call: TRBV7-9; clone_size: many; d_call: -; cdr3_length: 14; j_call: TRBJ2-7; cdr3_nt: TGTGCCAGCACCCCAAGACAGGAGTCCTACGAGCAGTACTTC; cdr3_aa: CASTPRQESYEQYF